This T cell receptor (beta chain) was sequenced for a study of blood T cell repertoires in COVID-19. At the level of the study: Spain, Italy and the United States supplied samples that represented acute and convalescent COVID-19.

Assignments of participants to cohorts depended upon their own reported clinical history. Donors of Cohort 3 who recovered were those that had two negative PCRs, clearance, or symptom resolution. The CDR3 is 14 amino acids. Germline V gives CDR1 SGHTA, CDR2 FQGNSA. Trimming pared 1 base from V and 13 bases from J, leaving 16 bases between. Assay used: immunoSEQ multiplex PCR; TCRdb lists only in-frame clones, some missing. The sample has approximately 280,000 clones, about 89% seen once. The TCR sequence derives from a woman in her late teens or twenties who had recovered from COVID-19. Sequenced material: PBMCs or T cells enriched from blood (not recorded which). This rearrangement joins TRBV7-2 to TRBJ1-4; D is possibly TRBD1 (5 bases). CDR3 amino acids: CASSLESGGAGLFF. The CDR3 region has the DNA TGTGCCAGCAGCTTAGAATCGGGAGGGGCGGGACTGTTTTTT.